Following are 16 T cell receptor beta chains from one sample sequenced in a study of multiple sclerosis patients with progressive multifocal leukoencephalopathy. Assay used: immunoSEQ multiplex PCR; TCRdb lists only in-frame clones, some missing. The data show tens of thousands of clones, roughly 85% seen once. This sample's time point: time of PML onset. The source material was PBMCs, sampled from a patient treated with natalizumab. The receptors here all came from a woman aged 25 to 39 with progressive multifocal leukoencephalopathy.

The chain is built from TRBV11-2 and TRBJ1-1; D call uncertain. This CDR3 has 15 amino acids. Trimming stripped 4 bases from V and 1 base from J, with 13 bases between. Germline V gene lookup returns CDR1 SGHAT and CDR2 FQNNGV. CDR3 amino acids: CASSSVVGWNTEAFF. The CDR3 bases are TGTGCCAGCAGCTCGGTCGTGGGATGGAACACTGAAGCTTTCTTT.

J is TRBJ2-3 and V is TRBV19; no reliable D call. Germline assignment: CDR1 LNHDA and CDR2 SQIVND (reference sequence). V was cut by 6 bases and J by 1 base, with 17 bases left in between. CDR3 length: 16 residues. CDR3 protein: CASSRGRLSGTDTQYF. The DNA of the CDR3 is TGTGCCAGTAGCAGAGGTCGCCTATCCGGCACAGATACGCAGTATTTT.

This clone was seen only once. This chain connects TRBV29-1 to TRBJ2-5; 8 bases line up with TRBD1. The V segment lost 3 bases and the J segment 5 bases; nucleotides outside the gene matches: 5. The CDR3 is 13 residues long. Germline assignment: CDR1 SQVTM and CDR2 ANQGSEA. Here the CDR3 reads CSVDRGLDETQYF. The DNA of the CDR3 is TGCAGCGTTGACAGGGGGCTCGACGAGACCCAGTACTTC.

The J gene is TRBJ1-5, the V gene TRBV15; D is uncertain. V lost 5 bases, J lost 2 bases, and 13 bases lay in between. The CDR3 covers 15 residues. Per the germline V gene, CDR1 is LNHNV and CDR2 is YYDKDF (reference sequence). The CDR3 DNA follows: TGTGCCACCAGCTCCGAAATTCGTGGCAATCAGCCCCAGCATTTT. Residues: CATSSEIRGNQPQHF.

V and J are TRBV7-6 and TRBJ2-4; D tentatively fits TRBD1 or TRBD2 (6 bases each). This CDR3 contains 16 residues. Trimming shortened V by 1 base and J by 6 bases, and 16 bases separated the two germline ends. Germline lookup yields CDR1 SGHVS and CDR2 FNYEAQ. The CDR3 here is CASSLGGDGGVNIQYF. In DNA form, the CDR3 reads TGTGCCAGCAGCTTAGGAGGGGACGGGGGCGTAAACATTCAGTACTTC. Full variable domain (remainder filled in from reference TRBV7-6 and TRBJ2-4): GAGVSQSPRYKVTKRGQDVALRCDPISGHVSLYWYRQALGQGPEFLTYFNYEAQQDKSGLPNDRFSAERPEGSISTLTIQRTEQRDSAMYRCASSLGGDGGVNIQYFGAGTRLSVL.

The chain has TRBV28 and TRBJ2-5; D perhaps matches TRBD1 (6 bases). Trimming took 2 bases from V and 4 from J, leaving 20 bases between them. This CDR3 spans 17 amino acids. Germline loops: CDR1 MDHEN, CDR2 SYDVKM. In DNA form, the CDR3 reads TGTGCCAGCAGTTTAAATATGGCCACAGGGTTACGAGAGACCCAGTACTTC. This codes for CASSLNMATGLRETQYF. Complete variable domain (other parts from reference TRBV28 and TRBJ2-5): DVKVTQSSRYLVKRTGEKVFLECVQDMDHENMFWYRQDPGLGLRLIYFSYDVKMKEKGDIPEGYSVSREKKERFSLILESASTNQTSMYLCASSLNMATGLRETQYFGPGTRLLVL.

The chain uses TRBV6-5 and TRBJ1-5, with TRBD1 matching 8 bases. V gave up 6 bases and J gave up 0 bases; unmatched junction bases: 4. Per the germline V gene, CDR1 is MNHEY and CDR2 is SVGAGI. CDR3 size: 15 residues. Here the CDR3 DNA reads TGTGCCAGCAGGACGACAGGGGATAGCAATCAGCCCCAGCATTTT. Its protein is CASRTTGDSNQPQHF.

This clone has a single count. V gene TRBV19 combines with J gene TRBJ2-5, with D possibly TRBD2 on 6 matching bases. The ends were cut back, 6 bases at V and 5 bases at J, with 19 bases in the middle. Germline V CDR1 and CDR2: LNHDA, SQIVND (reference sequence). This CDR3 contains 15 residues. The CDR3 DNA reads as TGTGCCAGTAGCCGGCGGGGCGGGGTTGAGGAGACCCAGTACTTC. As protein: CASSRRGGVEETQYF.

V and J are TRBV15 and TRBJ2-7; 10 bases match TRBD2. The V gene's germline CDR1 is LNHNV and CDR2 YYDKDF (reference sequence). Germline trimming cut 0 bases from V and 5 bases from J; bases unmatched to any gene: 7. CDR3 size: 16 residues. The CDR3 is CATSRDLAGANHEQYF. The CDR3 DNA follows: TGTGCCACCAGCAGAGACCTAGCGGGGGCGAACCACGAGCAGTACTTC.

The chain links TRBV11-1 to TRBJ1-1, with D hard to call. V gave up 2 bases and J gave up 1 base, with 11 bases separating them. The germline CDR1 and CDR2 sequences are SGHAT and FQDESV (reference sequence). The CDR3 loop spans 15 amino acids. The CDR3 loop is CASSLRAGRNTEAFF. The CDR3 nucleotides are TGTGCCAGCAGCTTACGGGCCGGGAGGAACACTGAAGCTTTCTTT.

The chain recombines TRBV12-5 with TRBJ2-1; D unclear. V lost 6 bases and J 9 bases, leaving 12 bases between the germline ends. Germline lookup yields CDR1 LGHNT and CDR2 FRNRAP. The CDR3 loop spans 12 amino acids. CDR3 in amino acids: CASGFHELEQFF. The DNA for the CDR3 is TGTGCTAGTGGCTTTCACGAACTTGAGCAGTTCTTC.

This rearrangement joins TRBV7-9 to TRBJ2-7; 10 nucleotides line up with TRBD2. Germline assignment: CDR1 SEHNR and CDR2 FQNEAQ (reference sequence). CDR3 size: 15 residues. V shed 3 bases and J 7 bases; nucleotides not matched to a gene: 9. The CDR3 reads CASSFLAGGSIEQYF. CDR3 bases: TGTGCCAGCAGCTTCTTAGCGGGGGGAAGTATAGAGCAGTACTTC.

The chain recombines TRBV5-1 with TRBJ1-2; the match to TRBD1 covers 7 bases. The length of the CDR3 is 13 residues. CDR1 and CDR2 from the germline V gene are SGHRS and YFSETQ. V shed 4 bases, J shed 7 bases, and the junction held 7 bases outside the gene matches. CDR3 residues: CASSPLQGFGYTF. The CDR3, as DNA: TGCGCCAGCAGCCCGCTACAGGGGTTTGGCTACACCTTC.

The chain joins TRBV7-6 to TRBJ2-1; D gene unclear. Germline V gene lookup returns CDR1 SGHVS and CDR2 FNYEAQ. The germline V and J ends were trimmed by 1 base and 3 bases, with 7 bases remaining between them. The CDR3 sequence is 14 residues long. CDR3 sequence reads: CASSLDLDYNEQFF. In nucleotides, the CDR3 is TGTGCCAGCAGCTTAGACCTAGACTACAATGAGCAGTTCTTC.

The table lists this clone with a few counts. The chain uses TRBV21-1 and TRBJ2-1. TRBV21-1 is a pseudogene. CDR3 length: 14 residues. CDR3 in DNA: TGTGCCAGCAGCAAAAGGGGAGCGTTCGGTGAGCAGTTCTTC. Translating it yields CASSKRGAFGEQFF.

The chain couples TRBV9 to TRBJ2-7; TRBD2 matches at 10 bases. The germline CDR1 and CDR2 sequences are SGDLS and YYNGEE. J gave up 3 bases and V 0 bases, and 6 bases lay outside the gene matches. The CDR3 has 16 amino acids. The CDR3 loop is CASSVGPSGRGYEQYF. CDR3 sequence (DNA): TGTGCCAGCAGCGTAGGCCCTAGCGGGAGAGGCTACGAGCAGTACTTC. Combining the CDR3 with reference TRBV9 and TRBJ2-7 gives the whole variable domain DSGVTQTPKHLITATGQRVTLRCSPRSGDLSVYWYQQSLDQGLQFLIQYYNGEERAKGNILERFSAQQFPDLHSELNLSSLELGDSALYFCASSVGPSGRGYEQYFGPGTRLTVT.